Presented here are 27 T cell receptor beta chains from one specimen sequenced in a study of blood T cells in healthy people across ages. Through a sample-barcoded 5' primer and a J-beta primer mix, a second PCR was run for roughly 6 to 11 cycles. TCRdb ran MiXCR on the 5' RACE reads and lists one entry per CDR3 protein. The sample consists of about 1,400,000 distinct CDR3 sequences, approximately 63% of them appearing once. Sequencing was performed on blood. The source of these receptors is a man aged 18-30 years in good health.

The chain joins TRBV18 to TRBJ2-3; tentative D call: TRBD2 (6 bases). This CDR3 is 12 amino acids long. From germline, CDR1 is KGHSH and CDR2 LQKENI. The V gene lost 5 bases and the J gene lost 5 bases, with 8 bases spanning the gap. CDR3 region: CASSRLEDTQYF. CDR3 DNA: TGTGCCAGCTCAAGACTAGAAGATACGCAGTATTTT.

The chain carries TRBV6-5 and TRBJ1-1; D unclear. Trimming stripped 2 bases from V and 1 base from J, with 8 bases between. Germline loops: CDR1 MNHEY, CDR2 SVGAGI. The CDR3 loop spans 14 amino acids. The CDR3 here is CASSYKGPNTEAFF. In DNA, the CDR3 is TGTGCCAGCAGTTACAAAGGCCCGAACACTGAAGCTTTCTTT.

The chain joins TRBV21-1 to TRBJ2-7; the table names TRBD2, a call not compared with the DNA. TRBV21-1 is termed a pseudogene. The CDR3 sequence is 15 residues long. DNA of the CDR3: TGTGCCAGCACTCCCAGTCTTGTCTTTTCCTACGAGCAGTACTTC. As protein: CASTPSLVFSYEQYF.

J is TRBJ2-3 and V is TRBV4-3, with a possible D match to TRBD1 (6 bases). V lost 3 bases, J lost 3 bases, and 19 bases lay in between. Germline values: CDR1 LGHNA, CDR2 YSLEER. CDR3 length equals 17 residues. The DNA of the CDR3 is TGCGCCAGCAGCCAGGATTATCAGGGGATCGTTACAGATACGCAGTATTTT. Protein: CASSQDYQGIVTDTQYF.

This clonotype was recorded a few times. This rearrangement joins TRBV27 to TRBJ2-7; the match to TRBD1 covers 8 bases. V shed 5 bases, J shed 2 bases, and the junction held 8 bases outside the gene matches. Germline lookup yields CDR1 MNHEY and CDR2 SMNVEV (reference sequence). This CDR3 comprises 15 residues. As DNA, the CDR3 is TGTGCCAGCAGTACCCCTGACAGGGGTGCCTACGAGCAGTACTTC. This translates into CASSTPDRGAYEQYF.

The CDR3, as DNA: TGTGCCAGCAGTTCCGTGGACAGATACTACGAGCAGTACTTC. It is translated as CASSSVDRYYEQYF. The chain uses TRBV28 and TRBJ2-7; D is possibly TRBD1 (6 bases). The CDR3 extends over 14 amino acids. Germline V CDR1 and CDR2: MDHEN, SYDVKM. V lost 4 bases, J lost 3 bases, and 13 bases lay in between.

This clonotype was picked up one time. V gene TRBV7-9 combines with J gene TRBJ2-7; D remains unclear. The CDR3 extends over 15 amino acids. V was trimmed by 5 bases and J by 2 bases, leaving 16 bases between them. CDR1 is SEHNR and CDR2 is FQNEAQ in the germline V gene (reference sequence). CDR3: CASSITYKEPYEQYF. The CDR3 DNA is TGTGCCAGCAGCATAACCTACAAGGAGCCCTACGAGCAGTACTTC.

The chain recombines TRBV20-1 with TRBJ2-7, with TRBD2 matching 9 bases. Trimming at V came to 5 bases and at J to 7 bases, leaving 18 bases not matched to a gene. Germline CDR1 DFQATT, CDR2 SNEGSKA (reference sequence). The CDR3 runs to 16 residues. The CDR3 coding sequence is TGCAGTGCTTCCGGGACTAGCATTAAAGAGGGCTGGGAGCAGTACTTC. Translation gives CSASGTSIKEGWEQYF.

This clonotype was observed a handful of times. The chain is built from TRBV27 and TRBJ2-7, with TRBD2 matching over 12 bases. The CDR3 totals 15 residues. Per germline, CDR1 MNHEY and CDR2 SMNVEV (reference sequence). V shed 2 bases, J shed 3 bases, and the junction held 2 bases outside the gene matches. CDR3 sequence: CASSLKLAGGYEQYF. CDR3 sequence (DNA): TGTGCCAGCAGTTTAAAACTAGCGGGAGGCTACGAGCAGTACTTC.

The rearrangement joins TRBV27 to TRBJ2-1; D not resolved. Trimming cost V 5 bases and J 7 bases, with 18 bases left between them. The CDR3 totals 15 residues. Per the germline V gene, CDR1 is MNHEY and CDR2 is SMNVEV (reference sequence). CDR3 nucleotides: TGTGCCAGCAGTCCCAAACAGTTGGTTATAAATGAGCAGTTCTTC. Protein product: CASSPKQLVINEQFF.

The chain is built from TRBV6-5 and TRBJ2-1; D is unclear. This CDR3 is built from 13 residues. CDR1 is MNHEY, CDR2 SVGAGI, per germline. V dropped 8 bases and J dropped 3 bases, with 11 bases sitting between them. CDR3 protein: CASGRVVYNEQFF. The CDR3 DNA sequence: TGTGCCAGCGGAAGAGTAGTCTACAATGAGCAGTTCTTC.

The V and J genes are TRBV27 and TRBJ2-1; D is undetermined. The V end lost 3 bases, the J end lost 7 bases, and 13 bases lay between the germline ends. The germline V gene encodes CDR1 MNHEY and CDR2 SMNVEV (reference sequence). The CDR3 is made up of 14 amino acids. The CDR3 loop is CASSFSTLGNEQFF. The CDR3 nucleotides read TGTGCCAGCAGTTTTTCGACCTTGGGAAATGAGCAGTTCTTC.

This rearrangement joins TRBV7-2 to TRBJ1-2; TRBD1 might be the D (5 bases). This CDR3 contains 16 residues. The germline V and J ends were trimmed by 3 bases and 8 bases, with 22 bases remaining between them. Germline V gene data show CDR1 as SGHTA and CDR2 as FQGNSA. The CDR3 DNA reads TGTGCCAGCAGCTTTTTGACCTACGTGCAGGGACGCGGCTACACCTTC. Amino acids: CASSFLTYVQGRGYTF.

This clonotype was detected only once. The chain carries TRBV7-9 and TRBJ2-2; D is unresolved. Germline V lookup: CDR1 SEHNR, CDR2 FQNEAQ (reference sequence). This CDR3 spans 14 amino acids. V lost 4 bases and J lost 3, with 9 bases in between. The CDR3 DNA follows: TGTGCCAGCAGCTCTTTCCGCGACACCGGGGAGCTGTTTTTT. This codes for CASSSFRDTGELFF.

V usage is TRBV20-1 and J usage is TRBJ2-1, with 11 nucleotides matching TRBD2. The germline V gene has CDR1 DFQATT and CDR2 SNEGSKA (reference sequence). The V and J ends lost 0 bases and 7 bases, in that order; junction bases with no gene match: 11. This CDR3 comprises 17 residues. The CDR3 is CSARDTSGSSWGNEQFF. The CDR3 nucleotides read TGCAGTGCTAGAGATACTAGCGGGAGTAGTTGGGGAAATGAGCAGTTCTTC.

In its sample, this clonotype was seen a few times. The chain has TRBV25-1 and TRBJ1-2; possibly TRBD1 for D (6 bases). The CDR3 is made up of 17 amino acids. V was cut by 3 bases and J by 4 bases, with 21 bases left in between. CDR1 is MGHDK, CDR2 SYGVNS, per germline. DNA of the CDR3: TGTGCCAGCAGTGATAGTACAGGGCCCGGTGGGGTCTATGGCTACACCTTC. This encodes CASSDSTGPGGVYGYTF.

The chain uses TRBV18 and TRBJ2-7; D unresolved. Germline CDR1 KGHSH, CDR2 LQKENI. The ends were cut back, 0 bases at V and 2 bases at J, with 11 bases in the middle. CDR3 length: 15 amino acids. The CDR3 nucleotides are TGTGCCAGCTCACCACCGAATTCCAGACCCTACGAGCAGTACTTC. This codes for CASSPPNSRPYEQYF.

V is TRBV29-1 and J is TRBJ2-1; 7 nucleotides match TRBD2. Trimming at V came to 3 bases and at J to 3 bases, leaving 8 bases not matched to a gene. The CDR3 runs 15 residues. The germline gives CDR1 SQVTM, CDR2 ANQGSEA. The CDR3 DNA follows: TGCAGCGTTGAGGGTTCAGGACTAGTCTACAATGAGCAGTTCTTC. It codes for CSVEGSGLVYNEQFF.

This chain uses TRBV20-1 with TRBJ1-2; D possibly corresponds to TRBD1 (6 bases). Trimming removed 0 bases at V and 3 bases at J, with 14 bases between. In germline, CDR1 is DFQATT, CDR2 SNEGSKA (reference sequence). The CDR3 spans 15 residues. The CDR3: CSAREVGAMDYGYTF. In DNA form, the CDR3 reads TGCAGTGCTAGAGAGGTGGGGGCGATGGACTATGGCTACACCTTC.

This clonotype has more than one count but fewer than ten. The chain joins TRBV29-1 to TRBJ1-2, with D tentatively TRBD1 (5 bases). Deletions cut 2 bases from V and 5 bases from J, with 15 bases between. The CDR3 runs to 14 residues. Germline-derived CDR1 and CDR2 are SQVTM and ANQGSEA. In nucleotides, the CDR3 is TGCAGCGTTGAATTCGCAGGGAATCTTTATGGCTACACCTTC. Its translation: CSVEFAGNLYGYTF.

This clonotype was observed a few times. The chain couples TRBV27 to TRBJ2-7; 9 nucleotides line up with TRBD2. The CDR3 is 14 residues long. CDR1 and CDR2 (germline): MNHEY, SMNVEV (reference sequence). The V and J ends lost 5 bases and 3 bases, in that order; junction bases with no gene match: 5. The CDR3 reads CASSPETSGYEQYF. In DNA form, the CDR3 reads TGTGCCAGCAGTCCAGAGACTAGCGGCTACGAGCAGTACTTC.

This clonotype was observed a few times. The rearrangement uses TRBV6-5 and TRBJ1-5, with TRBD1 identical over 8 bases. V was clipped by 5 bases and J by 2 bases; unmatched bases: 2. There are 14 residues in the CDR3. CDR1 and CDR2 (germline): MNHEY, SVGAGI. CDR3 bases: TGTGCCAGCAGTACGGGACAGGGCAATCAGCCCCAGCATTTT. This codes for CASSTGQGNQPQHF.

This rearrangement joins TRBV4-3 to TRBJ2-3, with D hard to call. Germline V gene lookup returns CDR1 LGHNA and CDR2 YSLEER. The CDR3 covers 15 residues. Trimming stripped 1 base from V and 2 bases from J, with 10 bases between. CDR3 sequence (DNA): TGCGCCAGCAGCCAAGGAGTGAGCCCCACAGATACGCAGTATTTT. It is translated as CASSQGVSPTDTQYF.

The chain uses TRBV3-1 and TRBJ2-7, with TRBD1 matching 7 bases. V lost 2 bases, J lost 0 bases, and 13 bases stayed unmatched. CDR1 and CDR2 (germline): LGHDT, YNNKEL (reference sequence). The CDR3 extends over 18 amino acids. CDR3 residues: CASSQRTPGQRSSYEQYF. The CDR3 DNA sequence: TGTGCCAGCAGCCAACGAACCCCGGGACAGAGGAGCTCCTACGAGCAGTACTTC.

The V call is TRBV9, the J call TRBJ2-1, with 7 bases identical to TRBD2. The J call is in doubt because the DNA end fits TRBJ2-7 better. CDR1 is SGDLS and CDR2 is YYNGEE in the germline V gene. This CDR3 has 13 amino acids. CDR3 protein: CASTGGSYNEQYF. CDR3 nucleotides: TGTGCCAGCACCGGGGGGTCCTACAATGAGCAGTACTTC.

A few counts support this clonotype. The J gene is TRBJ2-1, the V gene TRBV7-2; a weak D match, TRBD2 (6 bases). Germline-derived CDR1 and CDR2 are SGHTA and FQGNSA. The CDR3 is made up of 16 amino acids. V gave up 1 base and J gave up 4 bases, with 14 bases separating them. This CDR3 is CASSLESSGLYNEQFF. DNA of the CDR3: TGTGCCAGCAGCTTAGAGAGTAGCGGACTTTACAATGAGCAGTTCTTC.

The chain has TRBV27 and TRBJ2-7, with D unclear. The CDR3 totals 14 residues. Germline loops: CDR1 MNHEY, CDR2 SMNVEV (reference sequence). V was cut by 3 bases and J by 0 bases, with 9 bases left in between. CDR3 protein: CASSFYSSSYEQYF. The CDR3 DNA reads TGTGCCAGCAGTTTCTACTCTAGCTCCTACGAGCAGTACTTC.